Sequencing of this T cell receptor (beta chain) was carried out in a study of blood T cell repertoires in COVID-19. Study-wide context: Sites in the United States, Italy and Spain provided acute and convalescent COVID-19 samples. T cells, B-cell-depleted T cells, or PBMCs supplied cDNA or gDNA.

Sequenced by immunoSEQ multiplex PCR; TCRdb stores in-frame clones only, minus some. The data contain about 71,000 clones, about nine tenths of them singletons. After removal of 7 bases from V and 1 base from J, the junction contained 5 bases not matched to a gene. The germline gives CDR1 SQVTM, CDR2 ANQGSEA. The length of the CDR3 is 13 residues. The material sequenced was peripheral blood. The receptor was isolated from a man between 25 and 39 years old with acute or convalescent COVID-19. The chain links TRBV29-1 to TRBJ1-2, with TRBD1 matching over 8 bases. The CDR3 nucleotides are TGCAGCGCTTGGACAGGGAATAACTATGGCTACACCTTC. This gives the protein CSAWTGNNYGYTF.